Reported below is one T cell receptor (beta chain). This clonotype was observed a few times. Its binding antigen is unknown. It has no much larger one-base neighbor in the sample; base qualities were not kept. PBMCs were isolated by Ficoll-Paque density gradient centrifugation. This sample was taken from a study of T-cell memory formation after mild COVID-19 (dated by TCRdb to 2020 to 2022). Looking at the study overall: Most TCR sequence clusters were specific to one of the two donors. In a couple of donors, T-cell clones that expanded and contracted after mild COVID-19 were tracked by sequencing TCRalpha and TCRbeta repertoires over time. Two young, previously healthy adult volunteers, one female and one male, were included in the cohort. Broader findings and caveats from the paper: Contracting CD4+ clones were located mainly in the CM and EM memory subsets, whereas CD8+ clones were found to be enriched in EMRA. The detection of some responding clones in pre-infection memory suggests that pre-existing cross-reactive memory T cells joined the SARS-CoV-2 response. From day 15 to 85, contracting clones showed balanced CD4/CD8 phenotypes, whereas a second wave of clones that expanded from day 15 to 37 leaned towards CD4+. SARS-CoV-2 specificity of the second-wave clones peaking on day 37 was not confirmed. Only a couple of mild cases were covered by the study, and larger cohorts that include severe cases with pre-infection samples were considered necessary.

Reads for this sample came from an Illumina NovaSeq 6000. TCRalpha and TCRbeta cDNA libraries were constructed by 5'RACE with constant-segment primers, with sample barcodes and unique molecular identifiers being introduced. RNA was extracted from every sample with Trizol reagent. Libraries were amplified in two PCR steps, with a second sample barcode and Illumina TruSeq adapters added in the second step. The libraries were sequenced on an Illumina NovaSeq using 2 x 150 bp paired-end reads. Per the authors' processing: Reads were demultiplexed and collapsed into UMI-guided consensus sequences with migec v1.2.7. Using mixcr v2.1.11, UMI consensuses were aligned to TRA and TRB V and J templates and then assembled into clonotypes. Expanded or contracted clonotypes were those called significant by both edgeR and NoisET, with noise models trained on biological replicates. edgeR calls used a false discovery rate-adjusted p below 0.01 and a log2 fold-change threshold of 1. As an exploratory analysis of dynamics, max-normalized trajectories of the 1000 most abundant clonotypes were examined with PCA combined with hierarchical clustering. The CD4 or CD8 phenotype of responding clones was assigned using the separately sequenced CD4+ and CD8+ repertoires. Starting from the raw public reads, TCRdb applied fastp trimming at Q25, assembled clones with MiXCR and retained in-frame beta chains. Each entry merges the rows of one CDR3 protein and shows their most common DNA and genes. None of the V and J calls come from the authors' own analysis; TCRdb made them. The sample yields 550,000 to 700,000 distinct CDR3 sequences; 17% were counted once. The top ten clones comprise 8.1% of the sample.

The CDR3 has 15 amino acids, counting the end cysteine and phenylalanine. Kept here is only the CDR3 DNA, which spans 45 bases and is read in frame from base 1. Unmatched junction bases come to 10, with V trimmed by 5 bases and J by 4 bases. The sequencing input was PBMCs or a T cell subset sorted from them (not recorded which). This receptor chain uses TRBV12-3 or TRBV12-4 and TRBJ1-1; 7 central bases correspond to TRBD1. The sequence came from an adult woman who had mild COVID-19 (a few samples of this study predate the infection). The sample titles of this study are shuffled in the database, so cell type and time point are left out; the donor was told from shared clones. The DNA sequence is TGTGCCAGCAGTCTGACCGCGACAGGGACCACTGAAGCTTTCTTT. This gives the protein CASSLTATGTTEAFF.